These 5 T cell receptor beta chains originate from one sample sequenced in a study of blood T cell repertoires in COVID-19 (TCRdb year 2020). Libraries were made using the immunoSEQ multiplex PCR assay. TCRdb mirrors the immuneACCESS table, restricted to in-frame sequences. Some clones are absent from its copies; in checked studies, under half trace to an unresolved V gene, and the reason for the others is unknown. Across this sample there are about 49,000 clones, with approximately 80% seen only once. Around 45% of the sample comes from the top ten. The sequenced sample was peripheral blood. These receptors were collected from a man aged 70 or older with active or convalescent COVID-19.

This rearrangement joins TRBV30 to TRBJ2-3; D uncertain. The CDR3 length is 16 residues. Germline CDR1 is GTSNPN and CDR2 is SVGIG (reference sequence). The V end lost 2 bases, the J end lost 2 bases, and 17 bases lay between the germline ends. The CDR3 here is CAWSRRGHSDTDTQYF. The CDR3 nucleotides read TGTGCCTGGAGTCGGCGAGGCCACTCAGACACAGATACGCAGTATTTT.

The chain couples TRBV4-1 to TRBJ2-1, with 8 nucleotides matching TRBD2. The ends lost 4 bases at V and 9 bases at J; junction bases unmatched: 11. Per germline, CDR1 MGHRA and CDR2 YSYEKL. The CDR3 is 15 amino acids. The CDR3 region has the DNA TGCGCCAGCAGCCCCCGTGCTAGCGGGTCCGGTGAGCAGTTCTTC. It translates to CASSPRASGSGEQFF.

This chain's CDR3 is CASSARQIPYNEQFF. CDR3 coding DNA: TGTGCCAGCAGCGCCCGACAGATTCCCTACAATGAGCAGTTCTTC. The J gene is TRBJ2-1, the V gene TRBV7-3; D possibly corresponds to TRBD1 (5 bases). With 5 bases removed from V and 2 bases from J, the gap between germline ends came to 13 bases. The germline V gene encodes CDR1 SGHTA and CDR2 FQGTGA. The CDR3 loop spans 15 amino acids.

The chain links TRBV11-3 to TRBJ1-4; the D gene is possibly TRBD1 (5 bases). Germline CDR1 is SGHNT and CDR2 is YENEEA. The CDR3 is made up of 15 amino acids. The V end lost 8 bases, the J end lost 5 bases, and 18 bases lay between the germline ends. The chain's CDR3 is CASSALRGGNEKLFF. The CDR3 region has the DNA TGTGCCAGCTCCGCCCTTCGGGGGGGGAATGAAAAACTGTTTTTT. The full variable domain, rest sourced from reference TRBV11-3 and TRBJ1-4, is EAGVVQSPRYKIIEKKQPVAFWCNPISGHNTLYWYLQNLGQGPELLIRYENEEAVDDSQLPKDRFSAERLKGVDSTLKIQPAELGDSAVYLCASSALRGGNEKLFFGSGTQLSVL.

The J gene is TRBJ1-1, the V gene TRBV3-1 (or the pseudogene TRBV3-2); D perhaps matches TRBD1 (5 bases). V was trimmed by 4 bases and J by 5 bases, leaving 29 bases between them. Germline CDR1 is LGHDT and CDR2 is YNNKEL (reference sequence). The CDR3 covers 19 residues. The CDR3 DNA sequence: TGTGCCAGCAGCCGCACCACCTACCTCGACGGGACGGAGGGGACTGAAGCTTTCTTT. Amino acids: CASSRTTYLDGTEGTEAFF.